The clone carrying this T cell receptor (beta chain) has a count of ten or more. The entry originates in a study of T cells in Graves' hyperthyroidism and ophthalmopathy. Regions amplified from RNA transcripts were the TCR beta CDR3 regions. First-round RT-PCR with HTBI primers amplified the TCR CDR3 region. TCRdb called the multiplex PCR reads again in MiXCR, with one record for every CDR3 protein. The profile shows approximately 380,000 distinct CDR3 sequences, approximately 17% of them singletons. The source of this sequence is a man aged 18 to 29 with Graves' ophthalmopathy. Sequencing was done on a sample of blood.

CDR3 coding DNA: TGTGCCAGCACCGTTCCGGGACAGATCTATGGCTACACCTTC. This sequence encodes CASTVPGQIYGYTF. The V and J genes are TRBV28 and TRBJ1-2, with 7 positions matching TRBD1. CDR3 length: 14 residues. Germline values: CDR1 MDHEN, CDR2 SYDVKM. J lost 4 bases, V lost 7 bases, and 9 bases had no gene match.